These T cell receptor beta chains were read from a single sample in a study of blood T cells in healthy people across ages. TCRdb processed the 5' RACE reads anew with MiXCR; each CDR3 protein has one entry. The sample has 1.5 million to 2 million distinct CDR3 sequences; roughly 30% are singletons. Sequencing was done on a sample of blood. The receptors were gathered from a woman in her 30s in good health. Both conserved end residues are part of each CDR3. The D gene is left open where the match is weak. Expanded clones get a size class; other rows say once, few or many, or leave the size out.

D gene: -
clone size: few
V gene: TRBV7-9
J gene: TRBJ2-3
CDR3 DNA: TGTGCCAGCAGCAGCTGGGGTAAACGGAGCACAGATACGCAGTATTTT
CDR3 protein: CASSSWGKRSTDTQYF

D gene: TRBD2
clone size: few
V gene: TRBV3-1
J gene: TRBJ2-7
CDR3 DNA: TGTGCCAGCAGCGAAACTAGCGGGAGCGCATACGAGCAGTACTTC
CDR3 protein: CASSETSGSAYEQYF

D gene: TRBD1
clone size: -
V gene: TRBV20-1
J gene: TRBJ2-7
CDR3 DNA: TGCAGTGCTCGGTGGACAGGCTCGCCCACTTCCTACGAGCAGTACTTC
CDR3 protein: CSARWTGSPTSYEQYF

D gene: -
clone size: -
V gene: TRBV6-6
J gene: TRBJ2-5
CDR3 DNA: TGTGCCAGCAGTTACCAGGGCAGAAGTTCCGTCGTAGCGACCCAGTACTTC
CDR3 protein: CASSYQGRSSVVATQYF

D gene: -
clone size: many
V gene: TRBV7-9
J gene: TRBJ2-1
CDR3 DNA: TGTGCCAGCAGCTTAAGCCCATCGGATGAGCAGTTCTTC
CDR3 protein: CASSLSPSDEQFF

D gene: -
clone size: -
V gene: TRBV6-1
J gene: TRBJ1-4
CDR3 DNA: TGTGCCACCCCTTCGGGTTTTGAGGGGGCAACTAATGAAAAACTGTTTTTT
CDR3 protein: CATPSGFEGATNEKLFF

D gene: TRBD1
clone size: -
V gene: TRBV20-1
J gene: TRBJ2-1
CDR3 DNA: TGCAGTGCTGGGACAGGGGGCAATGAGCAGTTCTTC
CDR3 protein: CSAGTGGNEQFF

D gene: TRBD1
clone size: many
V gene: TRBV12-3/TRBV12-4
J gene: TRBJ1-2
CDR3 DNA: TGTGCCAGCAGACAGGGGACCTATGGCTACACCTTC
CDR3 protein: CASRQGTYGYTF

D gene: TRBD1
clone size: few
V gene: TRBV28
J gene: TRBJ2-7
CDR3 DNA: TGTGCCGGCAGTCATGACAGGGTGGACAACGAGCAGTACTTC
CDR3 protein: CAGSHDRVDNEQYF

D gene: -
clone size: many
V gene: TRBV12-3/TRBV12-4
J gene: TRBJ1-5
CDR3 DNA: TGTGCCAGCAGCTTAGAAAGGAATCAGCCCCAGCATTTT
CDR3 protein: CASSLERNQPQHF

D gene: -
clone size: -
V gene: TRBV9
J gene: TRBJ2-4
CDR3 DNA: TGTGCCAGCAGCGTAGCCTGGGACACCGACCAAAACATTCAGTACTTC
CDR3 protein: CASSVAWDTDQNIQYF

D gene: TRBD1
clone size: -
V gene: TRBV12-3/TRBV12-4
J gene: TRBJ2-6
CDR3 DNA: TGTGCCAGCAGTCCAGTGACAGGGGAACCTGGGGCCAACGTCCTGACTTTC
CDR3 protein: CASSPVTGEPGANVLTF

D gene: -
clone size: -
V gene: TRBV6-5
J gene: TRBJ2-1
CDR3 DNA: TGTGCCAGCAGCCGCGGGGCATACTCCTACAATGAGCAGTTCTTC
CDR3 protein: CASSRGAYSYNEQFF

D gene: -
clone size: -
V gene: TRBV20-1
J gene: TRBJ1-5
CDR3 DNA: TGCAGTGCTAGAGACCCTGGGTCGGGGGGCAAGAATCAGCCCCAGCATTTT
CDR3 protein: CSARDPGSGGKNQPQHF

D gene: -
clone size: -
V gene: TRBV11-2
J gene: TRBJ2-7
CDR3 DNA: TGTGCCAGCAGCCTTACGTCGCACGAGCAGTACTTC
CDR3 protein: CASSLTSHEQYF

D gene: TRBD2
clone size: -
V gene: TRBV9
J gene: TRBJ2-5
CDR3 DNA: TGTGCCAGCAGCGTGGTGGGACTAGCGGGGAAAGAGACCCGGTACTTC
CDR3 protein: CASSVVGLAGKETRYF

D gene: TRBD2
clone size: -
V gene: TRBV10-3
J gene: TRBJ2-7
CDR3 DNA: TGTGCCATCAGTGAGTCACTAGCGGGAGGTTACGAGCAGTACTTC
CDR3 protein: CAISESLAGGYEQYF

D gene: -
clone size: -
V gene: TRBV18
J gene: TRBJ2-5
CDR3 DNA: TGTGCCAGCTCACCACGAACCGGGGACGGCCTCGCGACCCAGTACTTC
CDR3 protein: CASSPRTGDGLATQYF

D gene: TRBD2
clone size: many
V gene: TRBV20-1
J gene: TRBJ2-7
CDR3 DNA: TGCAGTGCGCTACTAGCGGGTGCTAGGGAGCAGTACTTC
CDR3 protein: CSALLAGAREQYF

D gene: -
clone size: few
V gene: TRBV5-5
J gene: TRBJ2-3
CDR3 DNA: TGTGCCAGCAGCCCGCTGGTGCGCGATACGCAGTATTTT
CDR3 protein: CASSPLVRDTQYF

D gene: TRBD1
clone size: once
V gene: TRBV12-3/TRBV12-4
J gene: TRBJ2-5
CDR3 DNA: TGTGCCAGCAGCCGGACAGGGTCCGCGGAGACCCAGTACTTC
CDR3 protein: CASSRTGSAETQYF

D gene: TRBD2
clone size: -
V gene: TRBV7-2
J gene: TRBJ2-3
CDR3 DNA: TGTGCCAGCAGCTCACTGGGGACTAGAAGCACAGATACGCAGTATTTT
CDR3 protein: CASSSLGTRSTDTQYF

D gene: -
clone size: many
V gene: TRBV5-6
J gene: TRBJ2-4
CDR3 DNA: TGTGCCAGCAGCATGGATCATTCAGGGGTAGCCAAAAACATTCAGTACTTC
CDR3 protein: CASSMDHSGVAKNIQYF